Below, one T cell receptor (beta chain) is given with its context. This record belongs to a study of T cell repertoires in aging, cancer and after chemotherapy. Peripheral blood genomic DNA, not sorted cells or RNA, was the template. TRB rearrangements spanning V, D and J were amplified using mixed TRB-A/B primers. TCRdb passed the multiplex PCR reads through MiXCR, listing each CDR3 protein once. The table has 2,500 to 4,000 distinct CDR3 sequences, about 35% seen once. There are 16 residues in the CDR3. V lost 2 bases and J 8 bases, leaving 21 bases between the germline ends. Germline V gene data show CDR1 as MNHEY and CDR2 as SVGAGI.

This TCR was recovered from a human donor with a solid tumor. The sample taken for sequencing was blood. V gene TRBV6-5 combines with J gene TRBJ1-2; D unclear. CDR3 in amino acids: CASSYIPGRSNGGYTF. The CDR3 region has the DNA TGTGCCAGCAGTTACATACCGGGCAGGTCGAATGGGGGCTACACCTTC.